The 11 T cell receptor beta chains below all came from one sample that was sequenced in a study of graft-versus-host responses after intestinal transplantation. Profiling relied on immunoSEQ multiplex PCR, and the TCRdb table lists in-frame clones only, not all of them. The sample consists of roughly 97,000 clones, 90% to 95% of them appearing once. Their target antigens are unknown. The sequencing here drew on unstimulated CD4+ T cells sorted from spleen or lymph node cells, taken before transplant. Every receptor here comes from a human donor who was the organ donor for an intestinal transplant.

The chain carries TRBV19 and TRBJ2-3, with 9 nucleotides matching TRBD1. In germline, CDR1 is LNHDA, CDR2 SQIVND (reference sequence). The J segment lost 2 bases and the V segment lost 5 bases, leaving 5 bases of the junction unmatched. The length of the CDR3 is 15 residues. In DNA, the CDR3 is TGTGCCAGTAGTCTCCGGGACAGGGTCACAGATACGCAGTATTTT. The encoded protein is CASSLRDRVTDTQYF.

This chain uses TRBV7-9 with TRBJ1-4; 7 bases are shared with TRBD1. The CDR3 covers 15 residues. CDR1 is SEHNR and CDR2 is FQNEAQ in the germline V gene (reference sequence). Germline trimming cut 4 bases from V and 4 bases from J; bases unmatched to any gene: 6. The CDR3 is CASSYGTVVNEKLFF. CDR3 DNA: TGTGCCAGCAGCTACGGGACAGTTGTTAATGAAAAACTGTTTTTT. Using reference TRBV7-9 and TRBJ1-4 for the parts outside the CDR3, the full variable domain is DTGVSQNPRHKITKRGQNVTFRCDPISEHNRLYWYRQTLGQGPEFLTYFQNEAQLEKSRLLSDRFSAERPKGSFSTLEIQRTEQGDSAMYLCASSYGTVVNEKLFFGSGTQLSVL.

V gene TRBV28 combines with J gene TRBJ1-6; unclear D gene. CDR1 is MDHEN, CDR2 SYDVKM, per germline. V was shortened by 6 bases and J by 7 bases, with 19 bases between the two germline ends. The CDR3 loop spans 16 amino acids. The CDR3 DNA reads as TGTGCCAGCAGGCCCATTATGACGGGAAGGAATTCACCCCTCCACTTT. Amino acid sequence: CASRPIMTGRNSPLHF. The whole variable domain, filled in from reference TRBV28 and TRBJ1-6, reads DVKVTQSSRYLVKRTGEKVFLECVQDMDHENMFWYRQDPGLGLRLIYFSYDVKMKEKGDIPEGYSVSREKKERFSLILESASTNQTSMYLCASRPIMTGRNSPLHFGNGTRLTVT.

V is TRBV7-2 and J is TRBJ1-2; D unclear. This CDR3 has 12 amino acids. Trimming removed 5 bases at V and 9 bases at J, with 13 bases between. From germline, CDR1 is SGHTA and CDR2 FQGNSA. The CDR3 is CASSPRVASYTF. CDR3 nucleotides: TGTGCCAGCAGCCCCCGGGTTGCGAGCTACACCTTC.

The chain couples TRBV6-5 to TRBJ2-5; TRBD1 aligns across 8 bases. Gene TRBJ2-7 matches the end of the DNA better, so the J call may be wrong. The CDR3 runs 14 residues. Germline V gives CDR1 MNHEY, CDR2 SVGAGI. In DNA form, the CDR3 reads TGTGCCAGCAGTATCAACAGGGGGGACTACGAGCAGTACTTC. Protein product: CASSINRGDYEQYF.

The V call is TRBV4-2, the J call TRBJ2-7, with a weak D call TRBD1 (6 bases). Germline loops: CDR1 LGHNA, CDR2 YNFKEQ. The CDR3 consists of 16 residues. V was shortened by 3 bases and J by 5 bases, with 20 bases between the two germline ends. CDR3 in amino acids: CASSQAGTRSVHEQYF. In DNA form, the CDR3 reads TGTGCCAGCAGCCAGGCCGGGACACGGTCGGTGCACGAGCAGTACTTC.

The J gene is TRBJ1-2, the V gene TRBV19, with TRBD1 identical over 9 bases. V shed 5 bases and J 7 bases; nucleotides not matched to a gene: 5. Looked up from germline, CDR1 is LNHDA and CDR2 is SQIVND (reference sequence). This CDR3 has 13 residues. CDR3 loop: CASSVLQGAGYTF. CDR3 bases: TGTGCCAGTAGTGTCTTACAGGGGGCTGGCTACACCTTC.

J is TRBJ1-3 and V is TRBV6-5; 8 bases align to TRBD1. CDR3 length equals 15 residues. Germline-derived CDR1 and CDR2 are MNHEY and SVGAGI. With V trimmed by 5 bases and J by 2 bases, 5 bases remained unmatched. CDR3 residues: CASSPDRGTGNTIYF. Written as DNA, the CDR3 is TGTGCCAGCAGTCCCGACAGGGGAACTGGAAACACCATATATTTT.

V usage is TRBV4-1 and J usage is TRBJ1-4, with D unresolved. Germline loops: CDR1 MGHRA, CDR2 YSYEKL. The V end lost 2 bases, the J end lost 0 bases, and 4 bases lay between the germline ends. The CDR3 runs to 14 residues. CDR3 sequence: CASSQSATNEKLFF. The CDR3 DNA follows: TGCGCCAGCAGCCAAAGCGCAACTAATGAAAAACTGTTTTTT.

The chain links TRBV7-2 to TRBJ1-2; 7 bases line up with TRBD1. The CDR3 loop spans 13 amino acids. Trimming removed 6 bases from V and 8 bases from J; junction bases left unmatched: 9. Germline V gene sequence: CDR1 SGHTA, CDR2 FQGNSA. CDR3 DNA sequence: TGTGCCAGCAGTATAACAGGGGCTCTGGGCTACACCTTC. It yields the protein CASSITGALGYTF.

The rearrangement links TRBV15 to TRBJ2-3; 9 bases align to TRBD1. After removal of 1 base from V and 3 bases from J, the junction contained 8 bases not matched to a gene. Germline CDR1 reads LNHNV; CDR2 reads YYDKDF (reference sequence). This CDR3 spans 17 amino acids. Here the CDR3 reads CATSRVPGQGTTDTQYF. Here the CDR3 DNA reads TGTGCCACCAGCAGAGTCCCGGGACAGGGTACAACAGATACGCAGTATTTT.